This T cell receptor beta chain was retrieved from a study of cytomegalovirus exposure and HLA in healthy donors. Both 60 Vbeta primers and 13 Jbeta primers went into the PCR. Data came from immunoSEQ multiplex PCR; TCRdb stores just in-frame clones and leaves some out. This repertoire shows roughly 150,000 clones, about 75% found once; its top ten account for roughly 0.69%. V lost 6 bases and J 4 bases, leaving 16 bases between the germline ends. The germline V gene encodes CDR1 SGHTA and CDR2 FQGNSA. The CDR3 runs 15 residues. The study's findings and limits: It was fewer than 200 TCR beta chains that were listed as cytomegalovirus-associated. Donors belonging to an Asian-associated ancestry cluster reportedly showed fewer N-insertions in productive TCRs than the 666-donor mean, according to what a later analysis found. In a later analysis, TCR beta V- and J-gene trimming showed a link to a missense DCLRE1C variant. Excluded were some V segments that proved indistinguishable, including TRBV6-2 and TRBV6-3.

Concerning this clone: Its cognate antigen is unknown.

Sequenced input: PBMCs. The gene calls are TRBV7-2 and TRBJ2-1, with a weak D call TRBD1 (5 bases). This TCR came from a male donor in good health and CMV-seronegative. CDR3 amino acids: CASRLEAQGYNEQFF. For the CDR3, the DNA is TGTGCCAGCAGACTTGAGGCTCAGGGTTACAATGAGCAGTTCTTC.